A selection of T cell receptor beta chains follows, all from one sample in a study of OX40 agonist ivuxolimab in advanced cancers. The method was immunoSEQ multiplex PCR; TCRdb's version includes in-frame clones alone and lacks a portion of them. The table records roughly 14,000 clones, about 60% of them present only once. Sequences were derived from CD4+ or CD8+ T cells sorted from blood, sampled in a trial of the OX40 agonist ivuxolimab. The receptors derive from an adult with an advanced solid tumor such as melanoma, head and neck, liver or kidney cancer. CDR3s include the opening cysteine and the closing phenylalanine or tryptophan. The order of the fields is J gene, clone size, D gene, V gene, CDR3 protein, CDR3 DNA. A D gene is named only where the DNA matches it firmly. Clone size is stated in some rows and not others, as once, few, many or a class when expanded.

TRBJ2-7 . . TRBV4-1 CASSQDSRVYEQYF TGCGCCAGCAGCCAAGATAGCAGGGTCTACGAGCAGTACTTC
TRBJ2-5 . . TRBV7-2 CASSNGQSRGETQYF TGTGCCAGCAGCAACGGACAGTCCCGAGGGGAGACCCAGTACTTC
TRBJ1-5 . . TRBV28 CASSLQGRKQPQHF TGTGCCAGCAGTTTACAGGGAAGGAAACAGCCCCAGCATTTT
TRBJ2-1 . TRBD2 TRBV9 CASSTSGSYNEQFF TGTGCCAGCAGCACTAGCGGTTCCTACAATGAGCAGTTCTTC
TRBJ2-7 medium-sized . TRBV15 CATSRDRGRSYEQYF TGTGCCACCAGCAGAGATAGAGGCAGGTCCTACGAGCAGTACTTC
TRBJ2-3 . . TRBV2 CASTWDGTADTQYF TGTGCCAGCACCTGGGACGGAACCGCAGATACGCAGTATTTT
TRBJ2-5 . . TRBV11-2 CASTVGWGTQYF TGTGCCAGCACCGTGGGGTGGGGGACCCAGTACTTC
TRBJ2-1 . . TRBV5-5 CASSLSGASYNEQFF TGTGCCAGCAGCTTGTCAGGGGCCTCCTACAATGAGCAGTTCTTC
TRBJ2-7 . . TRBV9 CASSVGGPSYEQYF TGTGCCAGCAGCGTCGGGGGTCCTTCCTACGAGCAGTACTTC
TRBJ2-7 . . TRBV4-1 CASSQVADVSSYEQYF TGCGCCAGCAGCCAAGTCGCGGACGTGAGCTCCTACGAGCAGTACTTC
TRBJ2-7 . TRBD1 TRBV7-6 CASSHLPGQGSHEQYF TGTGCCAGCAGCCATCTTCCGGGACAGGGGAGCCACGAGCAGTACTTC
TRBJ2-7 . TRBD1 TRBV6-1 CASSEVSGGPYEQYF TGTGCCAGCAGTGAAGTGTCAGGGGGACCCTACGAGCAGTACTTC
TRBJ2-2 . . TRBV27 CASSLQGTGELFF TGTGCCAGCAGTCTCCAGGGGACCGGGGAGCTGTTTTTT
TRBJ2-2 . . TRBV10-3 CAISERGQNTGELFF TGTGCCATCAGTGAACGGGGGCAGAACACCGGGGAGCTGTTTTTT
TRBJ1-1 few . TRBV4-1 CASSPQPNTEAFF TGCGCCAGCAGCCCACAGCCAAACACTGAAGCTTTCTTT
TRBJ1-1 . TRBD1 TRBV30 CAWEARDRPETFF TGTGCCTGGGAAGCTCGGGACAGGCCCGAAACTTTCTTT
TRBJ1-5 . . TRBV19 CASSMVYGYNQPQHF TGTGCCAGTAGTATGGTCTATGGGTACAATCAGCCCCAGCATTTT
TRBJ2-7 few . TRBV2 CASSGLGRTSTYEQYF TGTGCCAGCAGTGGTCTGGGCCGGACAAGTACCTACGAGCAGTACTTC
TRBJ2-5 medium-sized . TRBV5-1 CASSWTGTVQETQYF TGCGCCAGCAGCTGGACCGGGACTGTCCAAGAGACCCAGTACTTC
TRBJ1-1 once . TRBV7-2 CASSPFGGRTTEAFF TGTGCCAGCAGCCCTTTTGGGGGGAGAACGACTGAAGCTTTCTTT
TRBJ2-1 . . TRBV6-1 CASRPPSSKNEQFF TGTGCCAGCAGGCCCCCTAGTAGTAAGAATGAGCAGTTCTTC
TRBJ2-5 . TRBD1 TRBV5-4 CASTPSGGYETQYF TGTGCCAGCACCCCCTCAGGGGGCTATGAGACCCAGTACTTC
TRBJ2-3 . TRBD2 TRBV6-5 CASRKRGPTDTQYF TGTGCCAGCAGGAAGCGGGGGCCCACAGATACGCAGTATTTT
TRBJ2-1 once TRBD2 TRBV9 CASSPRLWRGASEQFF TGTGCCAGCAGCCCCCGCTTGTGGCGGGGGGCCTCTGAGCAGTTCTTC
TRBJ1-2 large TRBD1 TRBV2 CASSEYRGHGYTF TGTGCCAGCAGTGAGTACAGGGGTCATGGCTACACCTTC
TRBJ2-4 few . TRBV6-5 CASSAHTLPNIQYF TGTGCCAGCAGTGCGCACACTCTTCCAAACATTCAGTACTTC
TRBJ2-7 . . TRBV27 CASSQYPGSPSPYEQYF TGTGCCAGCAGTCAGTACCCCGGGTCCCCAAGCCCATACGAGCAGTACTTC
TRBJ1-2 . . TRBV6-6 CASSYSSAVNYGYTF TGCGCCAGCAGTTACTCGAGTGCAGTTAACTATGGCTACACCTTC
TRBJ2-7 few . TRBV5-1 CASSLDRGGYEQYF TGCGCCAGCAGCTTGGACAGGGGAGGGTACGAGCAGTACTTC
TRBJ2-7 . . TRBV9 CASSEEESYSYEQYF TGTGCCAGCAGCGAGGAGGAGTCATACTCCTACGAGCAGTACTTC
TRBJ2-7 . . TRBV9 CASSVGAGDEQYF TGTGCCAGCAGCGTAGGGGCAGGGGACGAGCAGTACTTC
TRBJ2-7 . . TRBV20-1 CSARTGVEYF TGCAGTGCTAGAACCGGGGTAGAGTACTTC
TRBJ1-5 . . TRBV4-2 CASSQGGIQPQHF TGTGCCAGCAGCCAAGGGGGGATTCAGCCCCAGCATTTT
TRBJ2-1 . . TRBV10-3 CAISVLARYNEQFF TGTGCCATCAGTGTACTAGCTAGATACAATGAGCAGTTCTTC
TRBJ1-3 medium-sized TRBD1 TRBV10-3 CAISPGTGSAGNTIYF TGTGCCATCAGTCCTGGGACAGGGAGCGCTGGAAACACCATATATTTT
TRBJ1-2 . . TRBV4-3 CASSQGGLGYGYTF TGCGCCAGCAGCCAAGGGGGGCTTGGCTATGGCTACACCTTC
TRBJ2-5 . . TRBV4-2 CASSQEGWETQYF TGTGCCAGCAGCCAAGAAGGGTGGGAGACCCAGTACTTC
TRBJ1-6 medium-sized . TRBV19 CASMADYYNSPLHF TGTGCCAGTATGGCGGATTACTATAATTCACCCCTCCACTTT
TRBJ2-5 . TRBD2 TRBV11-2 CASSLGGGAIFETQYF TGTGCCAGCAGCTTAGGCGGGGGGGCCATATTTGAGACCCAGTACTTC
TRBJ2-7 . . TRBV13 CASSSRRYEQYF TGTGCCAGCAGCTCCCGAAGATACGAGCAGTACTTC
TRBJ2-7 . . TRBV15 CATSRGREVSYEQYF TGTGCCACCAGCAGAGGAAGGGAGGTTTCCTACGAGCAGTACTTC
TRBJ2-7 . . TRBV7-2 CASSYTGDEQYF TGTGCCAGCAGCTACACGGGGGACGAGCAGTACTTC
TRBJ1-4 . . TRBV28 CASSSLDNIIQSEKLFF TGTGCCAGCAGTTCCCTGGACAACATAATCCAGAGTGAAAAACTGTTTTTT
TRBJ1-2 . . TRBV6-5 CAITEGLGQLSGYTF TGTGCCATCACTGAGGGGTTGGGGCAACTTAGTGGCTACACCTTC
TRBJ2-3 . . TRBV10-1 CASPGLLSTDTQYF TGCGCCAGCCCGGGACTCTTGAGCACAGATACGCAGTATTTT
TRBJ2-2 . TRBD1 TRBV6-6 CASWGQQYAGELFF TGTGCCAGCTGGGGACAGCAGTACGCCGGGGAGCTGTTTTTT
TRBJ1-1 few . TRBV6-5 CASRKSTALNTEAFF TGTGCCAGCAGGAAGTCGACAGCTTTGAACACTGAAGCTTTCTTT
TRBJ2-6 . TRBD1 TRBV19 CASKWGQGASGANVLTF TGTGCCAGCAAATGGGGACAGGGGGCGTCTGGGGCCAACGTCCTGACTTTC
TRBJ1-4 few . TRBV28 CASSLAGREKLFF TGTGCCAGCAGTCTAGCGGGGCGTGAAAAACTGTTTTTT
TRBJ2-1 . . TRBV6-5 CASSPWGGSEREQFF TGTGCCAGCAGTCCCTGGGGAGGAAGCGAGCGTGAGCAGTTCTTC
TRBJ2-7 . . TRBV5-4 CASSPSPADYEQYF TGTGCCAGCAGCCCCTCCCCGGCTGACTACGAGCAGTACTTC
TRBJ2-7 . TRBD1 TRBV4-1 CASSHTGQGSYEQYF TGCGCCAGCAGCCACACGGGACAGGGATCGTACGAGCAGTACTTC
TRBJ1-2 medium-sized . TRBV2 CASSDEADWDYGYTF TGTGCCAGCAGTGATGAGGCGGATTGGGACTATGGCTACACCTTC
TRBJ2-7 . . TRBV27 CASSLSGLEQYF TGTGCCAGCAGTTTATCAGGGCTCGAGCAGTACTTC
TRBJ1-1 medium-sized . TRBV5-4 CASTSPTEDEAFF TGTGCCAGCACCTCCCCGACAGAAGATGAAGCTTTCTTT